Shown below are 17 T cell receptor beta chains from a single sample sequenced in a study of OX40 agonist ivuxolimab in advanced cancers. Assay: immunoSEQ multiplex PCR; the TCRdb copy retains only in-frame clones and omits some. The sample contains fewer than 35,000 clones, roughly nine tenths of which appear only once. Source: CD4+ or CD8+ T cells sorted from blood, taken in a trial of the OX40 agonist ivuxolimab. Every receptor here comes from an adult with an advanced solid tumor such as melanoma, head and neck, liver or kidney cancer.

This sequence joins TRBV18 and TRBJ2-7; 8 nucleotides align to TRBD2. The CDR3 sequence is 15 residues long. Germline V gene lookup returns CDR1 KGHSH and CDR2 LQKENI. V was clipped by 0 bases and J by 4 bases; unmatched bases: 5. The CDR3 protein is CASSPPSGSIYEQYF. CDR3 DNA sequence: TGTGCCAGCTCACCACCGAGCGGGAGTATTTACGAGCAGTACTTC.

V is TRBV28 and J is TRBJ2-5; D is possibly TRBD1 (6 bases). Germline CDR1 is MDHEN and CDR2 is SYDVKM. This CDR3 spans 13 amino acids. The V end lost 7 bases, the J end lost 7 bases, and 16 bases lay between the germline ends. The CDR3 reads CASTRGTLGTQYF. CDR3 sequence (DNA): TGTGCCAGCACGAGGGGGACCTTAGGGACCCAGTACTTC.

In this sample, this clone turned up a few times. The chain has TRBV7-9 and TRBJ1-4; 9 bases line up with TRBD1. Germline lookup yields CDR1 SEHNR and CDR2 FQNEAQ (reference sequence). The CDR3 is 17 residues long. Losses at the gene ends were 5 bases for V and 4 bases for J; bases not matched to a gene: 11. The CDR3 sequence: CASSPGVRQGGNEKLFF. CDR3 coding DNA: TGTGCCAGCAGCCCCGGCGTCCGACAGGGGGGTAATGAAAAACTGTTTTTT.

The rearrangement links TRBV21-1 to TRBJ2-7; the table's D call, TRBD2, was not checked against the DNA. TRBV21-1 is annotated as a pseudogene. The CDR3 is 16 residues long. This CDR3 is CASSLFHGTSSYEQYF. The CDR3 coding sequence is TGTGCCAGCAGCTTATTTCACGGGACTAGTTCGTACGAGCAGTACTTC.

V and J are TRBV7-3 and TRBJ1-5; D gene ambiguous. V was trimmed by 0 bases and J by 1 base, leaving 7 bases between them. Germline V gene lookup returns CDR1 SGHTA and CDR2 FQGTGA. The CDR3 covers 15 residues. The CDR3 protein is CASSLTERSNQPQHF. The CDR3 DNA reads as TGTGCCAGCAGCTTAACGGAAAGGAGCAATCAGCCCCAGCATTTT.

On this clone itself: One end of the junction does not line up with germline, which may come from a read error. This specimen includes other DNA sequences encoding the same CDR3. The V and J genes are TRBV30 and TRBJ2-7, with 9 bases that match TRBD1. The length of the CDR3 is 17 residues. Germline values: CDR1 GTSNPN, CDR2 SVGIG (reference sequence). As DNA, the CDR3 is TGTGCCTGGAGTCTCGGCCCGCAACAGGGGGCTAGATACGAGCAATACTTC. Amino acids: CAWSLGPQQGARYEQYF.

The V and J genes are TRBV20-1 and TRBJ1-2; D is ambiguous. The germline CDR1 and CDR2 sequences are DFQATT and SNEGSKA (reference sequence). This CDR3 is 11 amino acids long. V dropped 8 bases and J dropped 6 bases, with 13 bases sitting between them. The CDR3 DNA follows: TGCAGTCCACTAGTTATTGATGGCTACACCTTC. It yields the protein CSPLVIDGYTF.

The chain employs TRBV9 and TRBJ1-3; no firm D call. Germline-derived CDR1 and CDR2 are SGDLS and YYNGEE. This CDR3 region has 15 residues. The V and J ends lost 6 bases and 0 bases respectively, with 13 bases between them. DNA for the CDR3: TGTGCCAGCACTGTTACAGCGAGCTCTGGAAACACCATATATTTT. Amino acid sequence: CASTVTASSGNTIYF.

The chain combines TRBV14 with TRBJ2-1; the D call may be TRBD1 or TRBD2 (6 bases each). Germline-derived CDR1 and CDR2 are SGHDN and FVKESK. This CDR3 comprises 16 residues. Trimming took 1 base from V and 4 from J, leaving 14 bases between them. The CDR3 sequence is CASSQGGARVYNEQFF. Written as DNA, the CDR3 is TGTGCCAGCAGCCAAGGGGGGGCAAGGGTATACAATGAGCAGTTCTTC.

This clone appeared a single time. The V gene is TRBV7-8, the J gene TRBJ1-5, with D possibly TRBD1 on 5 matching bases. Germline CDR1 and CDR2: SGHVS and FQNEAQ. V was cut by 7 bases and J by 4 bases, with 11 bases left in between. CDR3 length: 13 amino acids. CDR3 amino acids: CASTLGLNQPQHF. In DNA form, the CDR3 reads TGTGCCAGCACCCTGGGACTTAATCAGCCCCAGCATTTT. Drawing the rest from reference TRBV7-8 and TRBJ1-5, the complete variable domain is GAGVSQSPRYKVAKRGQDVALRCDPISGHVSLFWYQQALGQGPEFLTYFQNEAQLDKSGLPSDRFFAERPEGSVSTLKIQRTQQEDSAVYLCASTLGLNQPQHFGDGTRLSIL.

V is TRBV4-1 and J is TRBJ2-7; D gene unclear. CDR1 MGHRA and CDR2 YSYEKL come from the germline V gene. The ends were cut back, 2 bases at V and 2 bases at J, with 10 bases in the middle. The CDR3 has 14 residues. The CDR3 reads CASSQFSGTYEQYF. CDR3 sequence (DNA): TGCGCCAGCAGCCAATTTTCCGGTACCTACGAGCAGTACTTC.

This chain links TRBV6-7 with TRBJ1-2; no reliable D call. TRBV6-7 is placed among ORFs of uncertain function. V gave up 2 bases and J gave up 7 bases, with 23 bases separating them. The CDR3 is made up of 17 amino acids. The CDR3 DNA is TGTGCCAGCAGTTACCGAGTACACAGCGCGGATTTGGCTGGCTACACCTTC. Its protein product is CASSYRVHSADLAGYTF.

This chain uses TRBV28 with TRBJ1-1; D perhaps matches TRBD1 (6 bases). The CDR3 length is 15 residues. V lost 4 bases and J lost 1, with 13 bases in between. Germline V gene sequence: CDR1 MDHEN, CDR2 SYDVKM. The CDR3 reads CASSSPGTSNTEAFF. Here the CDR3 DNA reads TGTGCCAGCAGTTCCCCGGGGACATCGAACACTGAAGCTTTCTTT.

This chain links TRBV6-5 with TRBJ2-7, with 9 bases lining up with TRBD1. CDR3 size: 14 residues. V gave up 6 bases and J gave up 4 bases; unmatched junction bases: 7. Germline V lookup: CDR1 MNHEY, CDR2 SVGAGI. As DNA, the CDR3 is TGTGCCAGCAGCCCGGACAGGGGAGCGTACGAGCAGTACTTC. The encoded protein is CASSPDRGAYEQYF.

J is TRBJ1-2 and V is TRBV6-1; 11 nucleotides agree with TRBD1. Germline V gene sequence: CDR1 MNHNS, CDR2 SASEGT. With V trimmed by 3 bases and J by 4 bases, 7 bases remained unmatched. CDR3 length: 16 amino acids. This CDR3 is CASSEADRGRPYGYTF. The CDR3 region has the DNA TGTGCCAGCAGTGAGGCGGACAGGGGGCGACCCTATGGCTACACCTTC.

The sample holds one count of this clone. The V gene is TRBV5-6, the J gene TRBJ2-7; 15 bases fit TRBD2. V lost 5 bases to trimming and J lost 1 base; unmatched junction nucleotides: 7. This CDR3 is built from 17 residues. CDR1 SGHDT and CDR2 YYEEEE come from the germline V gene. The CDR3 loop reads CASRWGLAGGNSYEQYF. The CDR3 bases are TGTGCCAGCAGGTGGGGACTAGCGGGGGGCAATTCCTACGAGCAGTACTTC.

The V call is TRBV5-1, the J call TRBJ1-3; no clear D gene. The germline V gene encodes CDR1 SGHRS and CDR2 YFSETQ. The CDR3 runs to 16 residues. Deletions cut 0 bases from V and 0 bases from J, with 10 bases between. The CDR3 loop reads CASSLAGGASGNTIYF. DNA for the CDR3: TGCGCCAGCAGCTTGGCCGGAGGAGCCTCTGGAAACACCATATATTTT.